What follows are 6 T cell receptor beta chains derived from one specimen sequenced in a study of T cell repertoires in cytomegalovirus infection. MiXCR, run by TCRdb on the reads, gives a single entry per CDR3 protein. This sample has about 320,000 distinct CDR3 sequences, with around 9.5% found just once. Specimen: PBMCs. All receptors come from a human donor in good health (CMV status not recorded). Some clones in this sample may be carry-over from other donors' samples.

The sample holds many counts of this clonotype. The rearrangement uses TRBV7-2 and TRBJ2-5; 7 nucleotides align to TRBD2. The germline V gene encodes CDR1 SGHTA and CDR2 FQGNSA. The CDR3 is 15 amino acids. Trimming at V came to 1 base and at J to 7 bases, leaving 9 bases not matched to a gene. The CDR3 protein is CASSLGSGVGTTQYF. In DNA, the CDR3 is TGTGCCAGCAGCTTAGGGAGCGGGGTTGGGACGACCCAGTACTTC.

This clonotype was detected many times. J is TRBJ1-1 and V is TRBV11-1, with D possibly matching TRBD1 (5 bases). V lost 5 bases and J 2 bases, leaving 18 bases between the germline ends. From germline, CDR1 is SGHAT and CDR2 FQDESV (reference sequence). The CDR3 has 16 amino acids. The CDR3 here is CASSLRPGRTNTEAFF. In DNA form, the CDR3 reads TGTGCCAGCAGCCTAAGACCGGGACGGACAAACACTGAAGCTTTCTTT.

The chain links TRBV5-6 to TRBJ2-2, with D hard to call. CDR3 length: 13 amino acids. Per germline, CDR1 SGHDT and CDR2 YYEEEE. Trimming cost V 5 bases and J 6 bases, with 11 bases left between them. The CDR3 sequence is CASRNLGPGELFF. The CDR3 coding sequence is TGTGCCAGCAGAAATCTAGGGCCCGGGGAGCTGTTTTTT.

CDR3 residues: CASSLALRTGNNQPQHF. CDR3 in DNA: TGTGCCAGCAGTTTAGCGCTCAGGACAGGCAACAATCAGCCCCAGCATTTT. The chain combines TRBV12-3 or TRBV12-4 with TRBJ1-5; 7 bases fit TRBD1. This CDR3 has 17 residues. Unmatched junction bases numbered 8, after V lost 0 bases and J lost 3 bases.

The genes are TRBV25-1 and TRBJ2-7; D might be TRBD1 or TRBD2, each matching 5 bases. The V gene's germline CDR1 is MGHDK and CDR2 SYGVNS. The length of the CDR3 is 14 residues. With 1 base removed from V and 7 bases from J, the gap between germline ends came to 14 bases. CDR3: CASSEWGYREEQYF. The CDR3 DNA reads TGTGCCAGCAGTGAATGGGGGTACCGAGAGGAGCAGTACTTC.

This clonotype was observed at least ten times. This chain connects TRBV5-1 to TRBJ2-7; D gene uncertain. Looked up from germline, CDR1 is SGHRS and CDR2 is YFSETQ. This CDR3 spans 14 amino acids. The ends were cut back, 0 bases at V and 2 bases at J, with 9 bases in the middle. CDR3 region: CASSLVVQPYEQYF. The CDR3 nucleotides read TGCGCCAGCAGCTTGGTGGTACAGCCCTACGAGCAGTACTTC.